The 29 T cell receptor beta chains below were found in one sample sequenced in a study of cytomegalovirus exposure and HLA in healthy donors. PCR used 60 Vbeta primers and 13 Jbeta primers. Here immunoSEQ multiplex PCR was the method, and the copy in TCRdb shows in-frame clones only, minus some. The sample shows tens of thousands of clones, 70% of them seen only once. Sequencing was performed on PBMCs. Receptors were obtained from a woman in her forties or fifties in good health and CMV-seropositive.

The chain couples TRBV7-2 to TRBJ2-7, with 7 bases that match TRBD2. This CDR3 spans 15 amino acids. The V gene's germline CDR1 is SGHTA and CDR2 FQGNSA. The junction had 11 bases not matched to a gene; V was cut back by 5 bases and J by 4 bases. DNA for the CDR3: TGTGCCAGCAGCCCCTCGTGGGGGGGGATGTACGAGCAGTACTTC. Translated: CASSPSWGGMYEQYF.

The gene calls are TRBV30 and TRBJ1-3; D gene unclear. V lost 3 bases, J lost 0 bases, and 18 bases lay in between. Germline loops: CDR1 GTSNPN, CDR2 SVGIG (reference sequence). This CDR3 contains 17 residues. The CDR3 coding sequence is TGTGCCTGGAGGGTTGGGCTACAACCCTCCTCTGGAAACACCATATATTTT. Translating gives CAWRVGLQPSSGNTIYF.

The V gene is TRBV11-3, the J gene TRBJ2-1; D is uncertain. Deletions cut 3 bases from V and 8 bases from J, with 14 bases between. The CDR3 has 14 residues. The germline V gene encodes CDR1 SGHNT and CDR2 YENEEA. CDR3 bases: TGTGCCAGCAGCTTGACCCCTTTTGAGGATGAGCAGTTCTTC. Its protein is CASSLTPFEDEQFF.

The genes are TRBV7-2 and TRBJ2-5; D possibly corresponds to TRBD2 (7 bases). Germline V CDR1 and CDR2: SGHTA, FQGNSA. V was pared by 6 bases and J by 5 bases, with 22 bases between. The CDR3 is 16 residues long. CDR3 sequence: CASRYPSAEGGETQYF. DNA of the CDR3: TGTGCCAGCAGATACCCCTCGGCGGAGGGGGGGGAGACCCAGTACTTC.

The chain joins TRBV27 to TRBJ2-7; TRBD2 aligns across 8 bases. CDR1 MNHEY and CDR2 SMNVEV come from the germline V gene (reference sequence). V dropped 2 bases and J dropped 3; count of bases not matched to a gene: 3. There are 14 residues in the CDR3. The CDR3 DNA follows: TGTGCCAGCAGTTTACGGGAGGGCGACTACGAGCAGTACTTC. Encoded protein: CASSLREGDYEQYF.

This clone was seen only a few times. The rearrangement links TRBV29-1 to TRBJ2-1; 9 bases fit TRBD1. V lost 6 bases, J lost 8 bases, and 5 bases stayed unmatched. The germline gives CDR1 SQVTM, CDR2 ANQGSEA. The CDR3 is made up of 12 amino acids. CDR3 DNA sequence: TGCAGCGTGGGACAGGGTGGGGATGAGCAGTTCTTC. It yields the protein CSVGQGGDEQFF.

The chain has TRBV4-1 and TRBJ2-3; 7 positions match TRBD2. The germline CDR1 and CDR2 sequences are MGHRA and YSYEKL. CDR3 length: 17 amino acids. J lost 2 bases, V lost 1 base, and 9 bases had no gene match. CDR3 region: CASSQVNHGTTTDTQYF. For the CDR3, the DNA is TGCGCCAGCAGCCAAGTCAATCACGGGACTACCACAGATACGCAGTATTTT.

V and J are TRBV27 and TRBJ2-7; the D gene is possibly TRBD2 (5 bases). Between the trimmed V and J ends, which lost 7 bases and 0 bases, there was a span of 13 bases. From germline, CDR1 is MNHEY and CDR2 SMNVEV (reference sequence). CDR3 length: 14 residues. CDR3: CASTLDSSSYEQYF. The CDR3 region has the DNA TGTGCCAGCACCTTGGACTCTAGCTCCTACGAGCAGTACTTC.

The chain uses TRBV6-5 and TRBJ1-5; D unresolved. V lost 6 bases to trimming and J lost 10 bases, with 13 bases between them. CDR1 MNHEY and CDR2 SVGAGI come from the germline V gene. The CDR3 is 12 residues long. The CDR3 sequence: CASSAGKSPQHF. DNA of the CDR3: TGTGCCAGCAGCGCGGGGAAAAGCCCCCAGCATTTT.

V gene TRBV27 combines with J gene TRBJ2-2; D is undetermined. Germline assignment: CDR1 MNHEY and CDR2 SMNVEV (reference sequence). Trimming removed 2 bases from V and 7 bases from J, with 8 bases in between. The CDR3 has 13 amino acids. The CDR3 sequence: CASSLELRGELFF. The DNA of the CDR3 is TGTGCCAGCAGTTTAGAGCTCCGCGGGGAGCTGTTTTTT.

The J gene is TRBJ2-2, the V gene TRBV5-4; D is unresolved. CDR3 length: 15 amino acids. V was trimmed by 4 bases and J by 2 bases, leaving 12 bases between them. CDR1 and CDR2 from the germline V gene are SGHNT and YYREEE (reference sequence). The CDR3 sequence: CASSVEWHNTGELFF. The CDR3 DNA reads TGTGCCAGCAGCGTGGAGTGGCACAACACCGGGGAGCTGTTTTTT.

There are a few counts of this clone. V and J are TRBV7-2 and TRBJ2-7; 10 bases line up with TRBD2. This CDR3 spans 15 amino acids. With V trimmed by 10 bases and J by 0 bases, 9 bases remained unmatched. From germline, CDR1 is SGHTA and CDR2 FQGNSA. CDR3 residues: CATSSGGSSSYEQYF. CDR3 sequence (DNA): TGTGCCACCTCTAGCGGGGGTTCCAGCTCCTACGAGCAGTACTTC. The full variable domain, with the rest looked up from reference TRBV7-2 and TRBJ2-7, is GAGVSQSPSNKVTEKGKDVELRCDPISGHTALYWYRQSLGQGLEFLIYFQGNSAPDKSGLPSDRFSAERTGGSVSTLTIQRTQQEDSAVYLCATSSGGSSSYEQYFGPGTRLTVT.

This clone was counted once. This chain uses TRBV4-1 with TRBJ2-3; 7 positions agree with TRBD2. Germline V CDR1 and CDR2: MGHRA, YSYEKL. The CDR3 is 15 residues long. Trimming cost V 3 bases and J 2 bases; bases outside gene matches: 5. CDR3 region: CASSQGLSYTDTQYF. CDR3 nucleotide sequence: TGCGCCAGCAGCCAGGGACTAAGTTACACAGATACGCAGTATTTT.

The chain couples TRBV30 to TRBJ1-4, with 8 nucleotides matching TRBD1. CDR1 is GTSNPN, CDR2 SVGIG, per germline (reference sequence). V dropped 2 bases and J dropped 7; count of bases not matched to a gene: 9. The CDR3 covers 15 residues. The CDR3 here is CAWSRTGHDGEKLFF. CDR3 sequence (DNA): TGTGCCTGGAGTAGGACAGGGCACGATGGTGAAAAACTGTTTTTT. Filled out from reference TRBV30 and TRBJ1-4, the complete variable domain reads SQTIHQWPATLVQPVGSPLSLECTVEGTSNPNLYWYRQAAGRGLQLLFYSVGIGQISSEVPQNLSASRPQDRQFILSSKKLLLSDSGFYLCAWSRTGHDGEKLFFGSGTQLSVL.

This chain links TRBV28 with TRBJ2-5, with 9 bases matching TRBD1. Trimming at V came to 5 bases and at J to 7 bases, leaving 11 bases not matched to a gene. Germline values: CDR1 MDHEN, CDR2 SYDVKM. The CDR3 runs 15 residues. Here the CDR3 reads CASSRPGTGRGTQYF. The CDR3 DNA reads as TGTGCCAGCAGTCGTCCCGGGACAGGGAGGGGGACCCAGTACTTC.

The chain joins TRBV6-1 to TRBJ2-7; 7 nucleotides match TRBD1. The CDR3 is 15 amino acids. Germline loops: CDR1 MNHNS, CDR2 SASEGT. The V gene end was trimmed by 5 bases and the J gene end by 2 bases; junction bases not matched to a gene: 9. Written as DNA, the CDR3 is TGTGCCAGCAGTACAGGGGCTATACAAACCTACGAGCAGTACTTC. It specifies CASSTGAIQTYEQYF.

The chain uses TRBV5-1 and TRBJ1-3; possible D gene TRBD1, 6 bases. Trimming stripped 2 bases from V and 2 bases from J, with 14 bases between. The CDR3 sequence is 16 residues long. CDR1 and CDR2 from the germline V gene are SGHRS and YFSETQ. CDR3 nucleotides: TGCGCCAGCAGCTTTTTACAGGGCACTCCTGGAAACACCATATATTTT. This translates into CASSFLQGTPGNTIYF.

The CDR3 is CAWSRGGTEAFF. CDR3 nucleotides: TGTGCCTGGAGTAGGGGGGGCACTGAAGCTTTCTTT. V usage is TRBV30 and J usage is TRBJ1-1, with D perhaps matching TRBD1 (6 bases). The CDR3 spans 12 residues. Germline CDR1 GTSNPN, CDR2 SVGIG (reference sequence). V was trimmed by 2 bases and J by 4 bases, leaving 8 bases between them.

The chain recombines TRBV28 with TRBJ2-3; 11 nucleotides align to TRBD1. Germline values: CDR1 MDHEN, CDR2 SYDVKM. The V gene end was trimmed by 4 bases and the J gene end by 4 bases; junction bases not matched to a gene: 7. The CDR3 contains 16 residues. The CDR3 coding sequence is TGTGCCAGCAGTTCCTTCGGACAGGGGGCCCCAGATACGCAGTATTTT. It encodes CASSSFGQGAPDTQYF.

This clone was observed once. The CDR3 is CAWSMGGGGETQYF. CDR3 nucleotide sequence: TGTGCCTGGAGTATGGGGGGGGGTGGGGAGACCCAGTACTTC. The chain links TRBV30 to TRBJ2-5; 7 positions agree with TRBD2. V lost 2 bases to trimming and J lost 5 bases; unmatched junction nucleotides: 8. CDR1 and CDR2 from the germline V gene are GTSNPN and SVGIG (reference sequence). The CDR3 contains 14 residues.

This clone turned up a few times. The chain joins TRBV7-2 to TRBJ2-2, with TRBD2 matching 7 bases. The CDR3 length is 16 residues. Per germline, CDR1 SGHTA and CDR2 FQGNSA. The V and J ends lost 2 bases and 4 bases, in that order; junction bases with no gene match: 7. The CDR3 DNA follows: TGTGCCAGCAGCTTAAACCCAGCGGGGTCCACCGGGGAGCTGTTTTTT. It specifies CASSLNPAGSTGELFF.

The chain joins TRBV19 to TRBJ2-7; TRBD2 might be the D (6 bases). The CDR3 runs to 14 residues. V lost 4 bases to trimming and J lost 3 bases, with 13 bases between them. CDR1 LNHDA and CDR2 SQIVND come from the germline V gene (reference sequence). The CDR3 region is CASSTSRRGYEQYF. The CDR3 region has the DNA TGTGCCAGTAGTACCTCGAGGAGGGGCTACGAGCAGTACTTC. Together with reference TRBV19 and TRBJ2-7, the CDR3 gives the full variable domain: DGGITQSPKYLFRKEGQNVTLSCEQNLNHDAMYWYRQDPGQGLRLIYYSQIVNDFQKGDIAEGYSVSREKKESFPLTVTSAQKNPTAFYLCASSTSRRGYEQYFGPGTRLTVT.

The gene calls are TRBV10-3 and TRBJ2-1; 12 nucleotides agree with TRBD2. Germline V lookup: CDR1 ENHRY, CDR2 SYGVKD. This CDR3 spans 15 amino acids. Unmatched junction bases numbered 5, after V lost 4 bases and J lost 7 bases. The CDR3 DNA sequence: TGTGCCATCAGTGCTAGCGGGAGGGCCACAAATGAGCAGTTCTTC. This gives the protein CAISASGRATNEQFF.

In this sample, this clone turned up once. The gene calls are TRBV14 and TRBJ2-1, with D possibly TRBD1 on 6 matching bases. The germline V and J ends were trimmed by 3 bases and 0 bases, with 18 bases remaining between them. Per germline, CDR1 SGHDN and CDR2 FVKESK. The CDR3 extends over 18 amino acids. The CDR3 loop is CASSQDFDRGGSYNEQFF. CDR3 DNA: TGTGCCAGCAGCCAGGACTTTGATAGAGGGGGCTCCTACAATGAGCAGTTCTTC. The complete variable domain, with remaining parts taken from reference TRBV14 and TRBJ2-1, reads EAGVTQFPSHSVIEKGQTVTLRCDPISGHDNLYWYRRVMGKEIKFLLHFVKESKQDESGMPNNRFLAERTGGTYSTLKVQPAELEDSGVYFCASSQDFDRGGSYNEQFFGPGTRLTVL.

The chain is built from TRBV6-5 and TRBJ2-5; maybe TRBD1 (5 bases). The CDR3 sequence is 13 residues long. Germline V gives CDR1 MNHEY, CDR2 SVGAGI. The V and J ends lost 6 bases and 1 base respectively, with 9 bases between them. The CDR3 is CASRPTVQETQYF. CDR3 coding DNA: TGTGCCAGCAGACCGACAGTCCAAGAGACCCAGTACTTC.

V usage is TRBV7-2 and J usage is TRBJ2-7; TRBD1 matches 9 bases. The CDR3 sequence is 15 residues long. Trimming took 5 bases from V and 0 from J; bases not matched to a gene: 5. CDR1 is SGHTA and CDR2 is FQGNSA in the germline V gene. The CDR3 loop reads CASSPTGGLSYEQYF. The CDR3 DNA sequence: TGTGCCAGCAGCCCTACAGGGGGCCTCTCCTACGAGCAGTACTTC.

This clone has a single count. The chain uses TRBV6-5 and TRBJ1-2; the D gene is possibly TRBD1 (6 bases). Germline V gene sequence: CDR1 MNHEY, CDR2 SVGAGI. The CDR3 is made up of 13 amino acids. Trimming stripped 5 bases from V and 0 bases from J, with 7 bases between. Here the CDR3 reads CASSRQANYGYTF. CDR3 bases: TGTGCCAGCAGTCGACAGGCTAACTATGGCTACACCTTC.

The V gene is TRBV15, the J gene TRBJ2-1; no clear D gene. From germline, CDR1 is LNHNV and CDR2 YYDKDF (reference sequence). Trimming pared 1 base from V and 4 bases from J, leaving 20 bases between. The CDR3 extends over 18 amino acids. CDR3 in amino acids: CATSRVGSAELPYNEQFF. The CDR3 nucleotides read TGTGCCACCAGCAGAGTTGGCAGCGCAGAATTACCGTACAATGAGCAGTTCTTC.

V is TRBV5-1 and J is TRBJ2-5; 7 nucleotides match TRBD1. CDR1 SGHRS and CDR2 YFSETQ come from the germline V gene. The CDR3 is 14 amino acids. Trimming removed 4 bases from V and 4 bases from J; junction bases left unmatched: 7. The CDR3 nucleotides are TGCGCCAGCAGCCAGGCAGGGGGTGTAGAGACCCAGTACTTC. It is translated as CASSQAGGVETQYF.